Listed below are T cell receptor beta chains from one sample, sequenced in a study of T-cell reconstitution after alpha-beta-depleted transplantation in children. TCRdb fed the PCR reads into MiXCR, producing one record per CDR3 protein. This sample yields some 600,000 distinct CDR3 sequences, of which roughly 17% are seen a single time; approximately 1% belongs to the top ten. The sequencing here drew on PBMCs from the stem cell graft donor, taken from the stem cell graft. These receptors all come from a human donor who donated a stem cell graft to a child with acute myeloid leukemia. The CDR3 runs from the conserved cysteine through the conserved F or W. Each record gives: V gene, D gene, J gene, clone size, CDR3 DNA, CDR3 protein. A D gene is named only where the DNA matches it firmly. Size is stated for part of the rows, as once, few or many counts, or as a class when the clone is expanded.

v_call: TRBV9
d_call: TRBD2
j_call: TRBJ2-3
clone_size: many
cdr3_nt: TGTGCCAGCAGCGTAAATGTAGCGACGAGCGGGGCCCAGTATTTT
cdr3_aa: CASSVNVATSGAQYF

v_call: TRBV20-1
d_call: -
j_call: TRBJ1-5
clone_size: few
cdr3_nt: TGCAGTGCTAGGGTCCGGGGGACGGGTAATCAGCCCCAGCATTTT
cdr3_aa: CSARVRGTGNQPQHF

v_call: TRBV7-9
d_call: -
j_call: TRBJ1-3
clone_size: -
cdr3_nt: TGTGCCAGCAGCCCTCCCGGGGCCTCGGGAAACACCATATATTTT
cdr3_aa: CASSPPGASGNTIYF

v_call: TRBV20-1
d_call: -
j_call: TRBJ2-3
clone_size: few
cdr3_nt: TGCAGTGCTAGACGGCAGACGGGCTCGGATACGCAGTATTTT
cdr3_aa: CSARRQTGSDTQYF

v_call: TRBV4-3
d_call: TRBD2
j_call: TRBJ2-2
clone_size: -
cdr3_nt: TGCGCCAGCAGCCCAGTGGAGCGGGGAAACACCGGGGAGCTGGTTTTT
cdr3_aa: CASSPVERGNTGELVF

v_call: TRBV10-3
d_call: -
j_call: TRBJ1-6
clone_size: many
cdr3_nt: TGTGCCATCAGTGAGGAGGAAGTTACCTATTCACCCCTCCACTTT
cdr3_aa: CAISEEEVTYSPLHF

v_call: TRBV29-1
d_call: -
j_call: TRBJ1-2
clone_size: many
cdr3_nt: TGCAGCGTTAACAGGGCATCTGGCTACACCTTC
cdr3_aa: CSVNRASGYTF

v_call: TRBV5-1
d_call: TRBD2
j_call: TRBJ2-3
clone_size: many
cdr3_nt: TGCGCCAGCTACCTAGCGGGTACGCAGTATTTT
cdr3_aa: CASYLAGTQYF

v_call: TRBV9
d_call: TRBD1
j_call: TRBJ1-2
clone_size: many
cdr3_nt: TGTGCCAGCAGCCCCACAGGGGAACCCATCTATGGCTACACCTTC
cdr3_aa: CASSPTGEPIYGYTF

v_call: TRBV20-1
d_call: -
j_call: TRBJ1-4
clone_size: many
cdr3_nt: TGCAGTGCTATCGAAGGCCACAATGAAAAACTGTTTTTT
cdr3_aa: CSAIEGHNEKLFF

v_call: TRBV29-1
d_call: TRBD1
j_call: TRBJ2-1
clone_size: many
cdr3_nt: TGCAGCGCGGGACAGAGCTCCTACAATGAGCAGTTCTTC
cdr3_aa: CSAGQSSYNEQFF

v_call: TRBV20-1
d_call: TRBD1
j_call: TRBJ1-1
clone_size: many
cdr3_nt: TGCAGTGCTAGGGTGACAGGGGCGAACACTGAAGCTTTCTTT
cdr3_aa: CSARVTGANTEAFF

v_call: TRBV12-3/TRBV12-4
d_call: -
j_call: TRBJ2-1
clone_size: many
cdr3_nt: TGTGCCAGCAGTTTAACTCCCCTATCAGTCAATGAGCAGTTCTTC
cdr3_aa: CASSLTPLSVNEQFF

v_call: TRBV20-1
d_call: TRBD1
j_call: TRBJ2-5
clone_size: many
cdr3_nt: TGCAGTGCTAGAGTTGCGACAGGGGGAGGGAAAGAGACCCAGTACTTC
cdr3_aa: CSARVATGGGKETQYF

v_call: TRBV9
d_call: TRBD2
j_call: TRBJ2-1
clone_size: once
cdr3_nt: TGTGCCAGCAGCGTATCTAGCGGGGGGCCCTCCTACAATGAGCAGTTCTTC
cdr3_aa: CASSVSSGGPSYNEQFF

v_call: TRBV20-1
d_call: -
j_call: TRBJ1-4
clone_size: few
cdr3_nt: TGCAGTGCTAGAGTCGGCAGGGGAAGGGAAAAACTGTTTTTT
cdr3_aa: CSARVGRGREKLFF

v_call: TRBV7-2
d_call: -
j_call: TRBJ1-2
clone_size: -
cdr3_nt: TGTGCCAGCAGTTTTGTCGTCGACTATGGCTACACCTTC
cdr3_aa: CASSFVVDYGYTF

v_call: TRBV7-2
d_call: TRBD2
j_call: TRBJ2-2
clone_size: -
cdr3_nt: TGTGCCAGCAGCTTAGCCGGGGGGGACGCCGGGGAGCTGTTTTTT
cdr3_aa: CASSLAGGDAGELFF

v_call: TRBV12-3/TRBV12-4
d_call: TRBD2
j_call: TRBJ2-1
clone_size: few
cdr3_nt: TGTGCCAGCAGTAAAGGACTAGCGGGGGGTTTTAACAATGAGCAGTTCTTC
cdr3_aa: CASSKGLAGGFNNEQFF

v_call: TRBV20-1
d_call: TRBD1
j_call: TRBJ2-7
clone_size: many
cdr3_nt: TGCAGTGCTAGAGATCTGGGGACAGGACGATACGAGCAGTACTTC
cdr3_aa: CSARDLGTGRYEQYF

v_call: TRBV7-2
d_call: TRBD1
j_call: TRBJ2-7
clone_size: -
cdr3_nt: TGTGCCAGCAGCCGCAACAGGGGTCCCTACGAGCAGTACTTC
cdr3_aa: CASSRNRGPYEQYF

v_call: TRBV28
d_call: TRBD1
j_call: TRBJ2-2
clone_size: -
cdr3_nt: TGTGCCAGCAGCCCCGGACAGGGGGGAGAGACCGGGGAGCTGTTTTTT
cdr3_aa: CASSPGQGGETGELFF

v_call: TRBV27
d_call: -
j_call: TRBJ2-1
clone_size: -
cdr3_nt: TGTGCCAGTCAGGGGACCAGCGTTTCCTACAATGAGCAGTTCTTC
cdr3_aa: CASQGTSVSYNEQFF